This TCR beta chain was found in a study of T cell changes during pregnancy in multiple sclerosis. The data were produced by immunoSEQ multiplex PCR, yet TCRdb's version contains in-frame clones alone and is incomplete. The top ten clones hold less than 0.3% of a sample with approximately 52,000 clones, approximately 92% of them seen once. V lost 4 bases and J lost 6, with 22 bases in between. This CDR3 is built from 18 residues. Per germline, CDR1 WNHNN and CDR2 SYGVQD (reference sequence). Sequenced here: CD4+ T cells from peripheral blood mononuclear cells, sampled in the third trimester of pregnancy. The TCR originated in a female donor with multiple sclerosis, enrolled in a pregnancy study. This sequence joins TRBV10-1 and TRBJ1-6; D possibly corresponds to TRBD1 (6 bases). This CDR3 reads CASSGVAGGRGGNSPLHF. Written as DNA, the CDR3 is TGCGCCAGCAGTGGCGTAGCCGGGGGGCGAGGAGGTAATTCACCCCTCCACTTT.